This T cell receptor (beta chain) was recovered during a study of shared clonotypes between healthy human individuals. Regarding the study as a whole: The study found lower generation probabilities in non-shared clonotypes than in those shared by all four donors.

Generated by immunoSEQ multiplex PCR, the TCRdb table keeps only in-frame clones and is missing some. Here the sample spans fewer than 2.5 million clones, 80% to 95% being singletons. The CDR3 is 14 residues long. Germline values: CDR1 SNHLY, CDR2 FYNNEI. The V end was cut by 6 bases, the J end by 6 bases, with 14 bases between. In the case of this clone: Its antigen is currently unknown.

The chain uses TRBV2 and TRBJ2-2; a possible D gene is TRBD2 (5 bases). This TCR came from a man aged 18 to 30 in good health. Some clones in this sample may be carry-over from other donors' samples. The sample consisted of naive CD4+ T cells from PBMCs. Sample subset: CD45RA+ positively selected. This chain's CDR3 is CASRRAPAPGELFF. The CDR3 DNA sequence: TGTGCCAGCAGGAGGGCGCCGGCCCCCGGGGAGCTGTTTTTT.